This is a list of T cell receptor beta chains from one sample in a study of T cells in Graves' hyperthyroidism and ophthalmopathy. MiXCR, applied by TCRdb to the multiplex PCR reads, yields one record per CDR3 protein. This table has approximately 640,000 distinct CDR3 sequences, roughly 17% appearing once. The sequenced sample consisted of blood. Every receptor here comes from a man in his fifties with Graves' hyperthyroidism. Both conserved end residues are trimmed from each CDR3. Each record gives: J gene, V gene, CDR3 protein.

>TRBJ2-7|TRBV5-1
ASSSGGIGDEQY
>TRBJ2-5|TRBV2
ASRGQEETQY
>TRBJ2-1|TRBV5-1
ASSFSDSYNEQF
>TRBJ1-1|TRBV12-3/TRBV12-4
ASSGAGQGIGTEAF
>TRBJ1-2|TRBV3-1
ASSQGDGYT
>TRBJ1-4|TRBV28
ASSFWYEKLF
>TRBJ2-3|TRBV11-2
ASSLGTALSTDTQY
>TRBJ2-7|TRBV11-2
ASSFSGDAYEQC
>TRBJ2-7|TRBV20-1
SAENPGTYEQY
>TRBJ2-7|TRBV29-1
SVVVSSYEQY
>TRBJ1-6|TRBV7-9
ASSLENHRLLHNSPLH
>TRBJ2-1|TRBV14
ASSQDLINEQF
>TRBJ2-1|TRBV10-3
AISEWERAGQDEQF
>TRBJ2-7|TRBV29-1
SVEADTPSYEQY
>TRBJ2-5|TRBV20-1
SAPPGLAGARQGTQY
>TRBJ2-2|TRBV9
ASSVASRRSGELF
>TRBJ1-6|TRBV6-1
ATSGTGDSPLH
>TRBJ1-1|TRBV18
ASSPGQETEAF
>TRBJ2-5|TRBV12-3/TRBV12-4
ASSSPEETQY
>TRBJ2-1|TRBV9
ASSYGGTSYNEQF
>TRBJ2-7|TRBV6-1
ASWGQLTSYEQY
>TRBJ1-5|TRBV6-2/TRBV6-3
ASSYRDSPWEGNQPQH
>TRBJ2-2|TRBV28
ASSSVGDRAPGELF
>TRBJ2-7|TRBV10-3
AIAPSGRVEEQY
>TRBJ2-1|TRBV4-2
ASSQDSLPLTYNEQF
>TRBJ2-5|TRBV28
ASSTPPGGAGETQY
>TRBJ1-1|TRBV28
ASIEKARRNTEAF
>TRBJ2-3|TRBV6-5
ASSYSRGRGTDTQY
>TRBJ2-7|TRBV5-1
ASSLVIAGSYEQY
>TRBJ1-1|TRBV7-2
ASSRQSNTEAF
>TRBJ2-6|TRBV29-1
SVVSGSGANVLT
>TRBJ2-1|TRBV11-2
ASSSPRDRGNEQF
>TRBJ2-2|TRBV11-2
ASSRLAGITGELF
>TRBJ1-1|TRBV11-2
ASSLDRVATEAF
>TRBJ2-7|TRBV30
AWSSSGLSSYEQY
>TRBJ2-7|TRBV24-1
ATTTPGLAGNEQY
>TRBJ2-6|TRBV2
ASSWTSGAGANVLT